What follows is one T cell receptor beta chain and its context. Its antigen is not known. The source of the sample is a study of CD8 T cells in ankylosing spondylitis. In making TCR beta libraries, quantitative 5'-RACE with molecular barcodes was used. TCRdb itself ran the 5' RACE reads through MiXCR, one entry per CDR3 protein. Of fewer than 500,000 distinct CDR3 sequences detected, 25% to 30% appear once; the ten largest clones hold about 0.9%. Regarding the study as a whole: There were earlier reports of some motif variants in reactive arthritis synovial fluid and blood. What appeared characteristic of ankylosing spondylitis blood was a TCR beta motif of under 10 highly homologous variants. Clones that were linked to disease were CD8+ and were relatively rare in peripheral blood.

The J segment lost 4 bases and the V segment lost 0 bases, leaving 7 bases of the junction unmatched. Per the germline V gene, CDR1 is SGHRS and CDR2 is YFSETQ. The CDR3 covers 16 residues. The J gene is TRBJ2-1, the V gene TRBV5-1; 7 nucleotides match TRBD2. The material sequenced was blood, either unsorted or a sorted T cell fraction (not recorded which). The receptor comes from a male donor with ankylosing spondylitis. As DNA, the CDR3 is TGCGCCAGCAGCTTGGCCTCACGGGGAGGGTACAATGAGCAGTTCTTC. Protein sequence: CASSLASRGGYNEQFF.